This is a list of T cell receptor beta chains from one sample in a study of shared clonotypes between healthy human individuals. The method was immunoSEQ multiplex PCR; TCRdb's version includes in-frame clones alone and lacks a portion of them. The sample includes millions of clones, just under 95% seen only once; the top ten take more than 0.95%. Sequenced sample: naive CD8+ T cells sorted from blood. The receptors come from a man between 18 and 29 years old in good health. The CDR3 runs from the conserved cysteine through the conserved F or W. A D gene is named only where the DNA matches it firmly. Rows may omit the clone size; those that give it use once, few, many or a size class.

>-|TRBV27|once|TRBJ2-3
TGTGCCAGCAGTTTTAGCGGTACTTACACAGATACGCAGTATTTT
CASSFSGTYTDTQYF
>-|TRBV5-1|-|TRBJ2-7
TGCGCCAGCAGCGCGGGACTGGCCTACGAGCAGTACTTC
CASSAGLAYEQYF
>-|TRBV4-3|-|TRBJ2-1
TGCGCCAGCAGCCAAGCCCCGGGAGTGGGGTACAATGAGCAGTTCTTC
CASSQAPGVGYNEQFF
>-|TRBV5-1|-|TRBJ2-7
TGCGCCAGCAGCCTGGGGGAAGGGATGGAGCAGTACTTC
CASSLGEGMEQYF
>TRBD2|TRBV5-1|-|TRBJ2-3
TGCGCCAGCCAGCCTTTTGGACTAGCGGGAATAGATACGCAGTATTTT
CASQPFGLAGIDTQYF
>-|TRBV4-1|-|TRBJ2-1
TGCGCCAGCAGCCACCCCACTAGAATAGATGAGCAGTTCTTC
CASSHPTRIDEQFF
>-|TRBV11-2|-|TRBJ1-2
TGTGCCAGCAGCGTCCGGACAGAAATTAACTATGGCTACACCTTC
CASSVRTEINYGYTF
>TRBD1|TRBV29-1|-|TRBJ2-7
TGCAGCCCCCCCTTCGGGACAGGGAAATACGAGCAGTACTTC
CSPPFGTGKYEQYF
>-|TRBV7-9|few|TRBJ1-6
TGTGCCAGCAGCTCCGTATTCTCACCCCTCCACTTT
CASSSVFSPLHF
>TRBD1|TRBV5-1|-|TRBJ2-2
TGCGCCAGCAGCTTAAGACAGGGCGGCGGGGAGCTGTTTTTT
CASSLRQGGGELFF
>TRBD2|TRBV27|-|TRBJ2-7
TGTGCCAGCAGCCCCTTCGCTAGCGGGGAGACCTACGAGCAGTACTTC
CASSPFASGETYEQYF
>TRBD2|TRBV19|-|TRBJ2-7
TGTGCCAGTAGTTTACTAGCGGGAAACGAGCAGTACTTC
CASSLLAGNEQYF
>-|TRBV19|once|TRBJ2-1
TGTGCCAGTAGTATTGGGGATGAGCAGTTCTTC
CASSIGDEQFF
>-|TRBV28|-|TRBJ2-7
TGTGCCAGCAGTTTGAGGTGGCAGTACTTC
CASSLRWQYF
>-|TRBV7-8|-|TRBJ2-7
TGTGCCAGCAGCTTAGCCGGTCCCTACGAGCAGTACTTC
CASSLAGPYEQYF
>TRBD1|TRBV4-1|-|TRBJ1-1
TGCGCCAGCAGCCAAGATTCTGGGACAGGGGGGATTGAAGCTTTCTTT
CASSQDSGTGGIEAFF
>-|TRBV5-6|-|TRBJ2-5
TGTGCCAGCAGCTTGGGTTTTAGCCAAGAGACCCAGTACTTC
CASSLGFSQETQYF
>-|TRBV5-6|-|TRBJ2-7
TGTGCCAGCAGCGGCGGGGGACACGGATCCTACGAGCAGTACTTC
CASSGGGHGSYEQYF
>TRBD1|TRBV30|-|TRBJ1-4
TGTGCCTTCAGGGGGAACGGTGAAAAACTGTTTTTT
CAFRGNGEKLFF
>TRBD1|TRBV5-6|-|TRBJ2-7
TGTGCCAGCAGCTTGACAGGGGTTGAGCAGTACTTC
CASSLTGVEQYF
>-|TRBV5-1|-|TRBJ2-3
TGCGCCAGCAGCTTGGGGGTCTTAGAGACAGATACGCAGTATTTT
CASSLGVLETDTQYF
>TRBD2|TRBV19|-|TRBJ2-7
TGTGCCAGTAGTATAGCGGGAGGGCCAGGAGGCGAGCAGTACTTC
CASSIAGGPGGEQYF
>-|TRBV25-1|-|TRBJ1-4
TGTGCCAGCACCCCAGGGGCAACTAATGAAAAACTGTTTTTT
CASTPGATNEKLFF
>-|TRBV5-1|-|TRBJ2-1
TGCGCCAGCAGCTTGGTTAGGGATGAGCAGTTCTTC
CASSLVRDEQFF
>-|TRBV5-4|-|TRBJ2-1
TGTGCCACCAGTTTAGACTATTCGAGTGAGCAGTTCTTC
CATSLDYSSEQFF
>-|TRBV4-1|-|TRBJ2-2
TGCGCCAGCAGCCACACAACCGGGGAGCTGTTTTTT
CASSHTTGELFF
>TRBD2|TRBV9|-|TRBJ2-3
TGTGCCAGCACCCCTTGGGCTAGCGGGGGGCGGGGAGGGCAGTATTTT
CASTPWASGGRGGQYF
>-|TRBV10-3|-|TRBJ1-1
TGTGCCATCAGCCCAGGGTATGGCGGGAACACTGAAGCTTTCTTT
CAISPGYGGNTEAFF
>-|TRBV7-9|-|TRBJ2-5
TGTGCCAGCAGCTCCAGTCGGAGGGGGGCCAGGGAGACCCAGTACTTC
CASSSSRRGARETQYF
>-|TRBV7-8|-|TRBJ2-5
TGTGCCAGCAGCTTAGGTGGGGATTTGGGAGAGACCCAGTACTTC
CASSLGGDLGETQYF
>TRBD2|TRBV7-6|-|TRBJ2-7
TGTGCCAGCAGCCCCGGGACTAGCGGACCCTACGAGCAGTACTTC
CASSPGTSGPYEQYF
>TRBD1|TRBV5-6|-|TRBJ2-7
TGTGCCAGCAGCACCGGGAACAGGGGGCACGAGCAGTACTTC
CASSTGNRGHEQYF
>-|TRBV6-5|-|TRBJ2-7
TGTGCCAGCAGTGTTCAGCGCCAGGGCTCCTACGAGCAGTACTTC
CASSVQRQGSYEQYF
>TRBD1|TRBV7-2|once|TRBJ1-2
TGTGCCAGCAGCTTTGCGACAGGGGCCTATGGCTACACCTTC
CASSFATGAYGYTF
>-|TRBV4-1|-|TRBJ2-5
TGCGCCAGCAGCCCCAGAGGCCAGCGGGCCAACCAAGAGACCCAGTACTTC
CASSPRGQRANQETQYF
>TRBD2|TRBV27|-|TRBJ2-1
TGTGCCAGCAGCTCGGGGGGGCCGTGGAATGAGCAGTTCTTC
CASSSGGPWNEQFF
>-|TRBV6-5|-|TRBJ1-2
TGTGCCAGCAGTTACTCGCCCCACAGGGCTCATGGCTACACCTTC
CASSYSPHRAHGYTF
>-|TRBV12-5|-|TRBJ1-2
TGTGCTAGTGGTTTTCCACAACCCCCTAACTATGGCTACACCTTC
CASGFPQPPNYGYTF
>-|TRBV5-4|-|TRBJ2-2
TGTGCCAGCAGCTTGCCGGGAAACGGGGAGCTGTTTTTT
CASSLPGNGELFF
>TRBD1|TRBV9|-|TRBJ1-4
TGTGCCAGCAGCGAATCCGGGACAGATAATGAAAAACTGTTTTTT
CASSESGTDNEKLFF
>TRBD1|TRBV7-6|-|TRBJ2-5
TGTGCCAGCAGCTTACGACAGGGAGTAGAGACCCAGTACTTC
CASSLRQGVETQYF
>-|TRBV10-2|-|TRBJ2-1
TGCGCCAGCAGCTCCCTAGGCAATGAGCAGTTCTTC
CASSSLGNEQFF
>-|TRBV7-9|-|TRBJ2-1
TGTGCCAGCAGTAGAACAGGTAGCTCCTACAATGAGCAGTTCTTC
CASSRTGSSYNEQFF
>TRBD1|TRBV9|once|TRBJ1-4
TGTGCCAGCAGCGTAGCGGGGACAGATAATGAAAAACTGTTTTTT
CASSVAGTDNEKLFF
>-|TRBV6-1|-|TRBJ1-3
TGTGCCAGCAGTGAAAATCGTATTGGAGAGGACACCATATATTTT
CASSENRIGEDTIYF
>TRBD1|TRBV5-6|-|TRBJ1-1
TGTGCCAGCAGCTTTGGGACAGGGCTCACTGAAGCTTTCTTT
CASSFGTGLTEAFF
>TRBD2|TRBV7-7|-|TRBJ2-7
TGTGCTAGCAGCTTAGGTGCGGGGGATTACGAGCAGTACTTC
CASSLGAGDYEQYF
>-|TRBV30|-|TRBJ2-1
TGTGCCTGGAGTCTGACACCGAGCTCCTACAATGAGCAGTTCTTC
CAWSLTPSSYNEQFF
>-|TRBV5-6|-|TRBJ2-3
TGTGCCAGCAGCTTGGAAGCGGCAGGGAGCACAGATACGCAGTATTTT
CASSLEAAGSTDTQYF
>TRBD2|TRBV7-8|-|TRBJ2-1
TGTGCCTCGACTTTAGGGGCTAGCGGGAGTTTTGATGAGCAGTTCTTC
CASTLGASGSFDEQFF
>-|TRBV5-4|-|TRBJ1-3
TGTGCCAGCAGCTTGGGTGGGGAAATTAATGCTGGAAACACCATATATTTT
CASSLGGEINAGNTIYF
>TRBD1|TRBV29-1|-|TRBJ2-7
TGCAGCGTCAAAACCGGGACAGGGAACCCGAGGGACGAGCAGTACTTC
CSVKTGTGNPRDEQYF
>TRBD1|TRBV27|-|TRBJ2-7
TGTGCCAGCAGTCCGGACAGGGGGCCCTTTAATGAGCAGTACTTC
CASSPDRGPFNEQYF